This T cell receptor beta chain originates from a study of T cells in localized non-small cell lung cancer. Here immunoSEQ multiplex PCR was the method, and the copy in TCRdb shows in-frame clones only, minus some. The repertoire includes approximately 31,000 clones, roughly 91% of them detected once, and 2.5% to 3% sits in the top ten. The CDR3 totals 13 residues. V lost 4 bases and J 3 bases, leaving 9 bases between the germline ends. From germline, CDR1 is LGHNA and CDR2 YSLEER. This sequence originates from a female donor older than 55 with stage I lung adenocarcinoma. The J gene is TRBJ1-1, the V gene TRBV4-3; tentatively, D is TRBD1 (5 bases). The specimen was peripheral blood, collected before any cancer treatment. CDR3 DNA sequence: TGCGCCAGCAGCCCGAGCAGGGACACTGAAGCTTTCTTT. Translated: CASSPSRDTEAFF.